The next 18 T cell receptor beta chains were all read from a single sample in a study of T cells in Graves' hyperthyroidism and ophthalmopathy. TCR beta CDR3 regions were amplified from RNA transcripts. Primed by the HTBI set, a first-round RT-PCR was run on the TCR CDR3. TCRdb used MiXCR to reprocess the multiplex PCR reads, holding one entry per CDR3 protein. Among about 740,000 distinct CDR3 sequences listed, approximately 14% were seen once. The source material was blood. The receptors were gathered from a woman aged 18 to 35 with Graves' hyperthyroidism.

This clonotype was found a few times. The genes are TRBV15 and TRBJ2-1; D possibly corresponds to TRBD1 (6 bases). In germline, CDR1 is LNHNV, CDR2 YYDKDF (reference sequence). This CDR3 has 14 amino acids. V was pared by 4 bases and J by 10 bases, with 17 bases between. CDR3 bases: TGTGCCACCAGCACCGACAGGCAACAAAGGGAGCAGTTCTTC. Protein: CATSTDRQQREQFF.

A few counts support this clonotype. The gene calls are TRBV7-2 and TRBJ2-1, with D possibly matching TRBD1 (6 bases). Germline assignment: CDR1 SGHTA and CDR2 FQGNSA. The CDR3 is made up of 17 amino acids. V shed 1 base and J shed 4 bases, with 17 bases lying between them. The CDR3 loop reads CASSLGGTRRVYNEQFF. In DNA form, the CDR3 reads TGTGCCAGCAGCTTAGGGGGGACAAGGCGGGTATACAATGAGCAGTTCTTC.

This clonotype was seen repeatedly, ten times or more. The genes are TRBV20-1 and TRBJ2-7, with D possibly called TRBD1 or TRBD2 (6 bases each). V lost 1 base to trimming and J lost 3 bases, with 13 bases between them. This CDR3 region has 14 residues. The germline V gene encodes CDR1 DFQATT and CDR2 SNEGSKA (reference sequence). In DNA form, the CDR3 reads TGCAGTGCTAGAGGAGTCAGGGGAGGCTACGAGCAGTACTTC. Translating it yields CSARGVRGGYEQYF.

The V call is TRBV10-3, the J call TRBJ1-2; no clear D gene. V was pared by 4 bases and J by 4 bases, with 19 bases between. The CDR3 runs 16 residues. Germline values: CDR1 ENHRY, CDR2 SYGVKD. The CDR3 region is CAISGRTEFYGYGYTF. CDR3 bases: TGTGCCATCAGTGGGAGGACGGAGTTTTATGGCTATGGCTACACCTTC.

A few counts support this clonotype. J is TRBJ2-7 and V is TRBV18; no clear D. Looked up from germline, CDR1 is KGHSH and CDR2 is LQKENI. The CDR3 is 14 amino acids. The V and J ends lost 3 bases and 1 base respectively, with 10 bases between them. The CDR3 coding sequence is TGTGCCAGCTCACCGGTGACGGCATCCTACGAGCAGTACTTC. This gives the protein CASSPVTASYEQYF. Based on the CDR3 plus reference TRBV18 and TRBJ2-7, the full variable domain is NAGVMQNPRHLVRRRGQEARLRCSPMKGHSHVYWYRQLPEEGLKFMVYLQKENIIDESGMPKERFSAEFPKEGPSILRIQQVVRGDSAAYFCASSPVTASYEQYFGPGTRLTVT.

The chain is built from TRBV20-1 and TRBJ2-5, with 7 bases identical to TRBD1. The V and J ends lost 4 bases and 2 bases, in that order; junction bases with no gene match: 4. CDR1 and CDR2 (germline): DFQATT, SNEGSKA (reference sequence). The CDR3 covers 13 residues. The CDR3 bases are TGCAGTGCTAATGGACAGGCACAAGAGACCCAGTACTTC. Its translation: CSANGQAQETQYF.

This clonotype appeared many times. V and J are TRBV18 and TRBJ2-7; D not certain. The CDR3 spans 13 residues. V lost 3 bases to trimming and J lost 5 bases, with 11 bases between them. Germline CDR1 KGHSH, CDR2 LQKENI. The CDR3 DNA sequence: TGTGCCAGCTCACCGCCTGTAGTGAACGAGCAGTACTTC. Translated: CASSPPVVNEQYF.

This clonotype was counted between two and nine times. This rearrangement joins TRBV4-1 to TRBJ2-1, with TRBD2 matching 8 bases. The V and J ends lost 0 bases and 15 bases, in that order; junction bases with no gene match: 16. The CDR3 contains 16 residues. Germline V gene data show CDR1 as MGHRA and CDR2 as YSYEKL. The CDR3 here is CASSQEIPGGLAGPFF. CDR3 DNA: TGCGCCAGCAGCCAAGAAATACCCGGGGGGCTAGCGGGCCCGTTCTTC.

This clonotype was counted a few times. The V and J genes are TRBV29-1 and TRBJ1-5; D gene ambiguous. Trimming cost V 7 bases and J 7 bases, with 14 bases left between them. Germline V gives CDR1 SQVTM, CDR2 ANQGSEA. This CDR3 comprises 12 residues. CDR3 sequence (DNA): TGCAGCGCCGGGCGCTGGGGACAGCCCCAGCATTTT. Translation gives CSAGRWGQPQHF.

There are many counts of this clonotype. The CDR3 DNA reads as TGCAGTGCTAGGGACAGCCGCCACCAGCCCCAGCATTTT. Its protein is CSARDSRHQPQHF. The V gene is TRBV20-1, the J gene TRBJ1-5, with D maybe TRBD1 (6 bases). The CDR3 has 13 amino acids. V was pared by 3 bases and J by 7 bases, with 13 bases between. Germline V gene sequence: CDR1 DFQATT, CDR2 SNEGSKA (reference sequence).

This chain links TRBV4-2 with TRBJ1-1; no firm D call. The V gene's germline CDR1 is LGHNA and CDR2 YNFKEQ. CDR3 length equals 14 residues. Trimming left V 1 base short and J 3 bases short, with 9 bases between. CDR3 coding DNA: TGTGCCAGCAGCCAAGGGGATTTGGACACTGAAGCTTTCTTT. It is translated as CASSQGDLDTEAFF.

This chain joins TRBV7-9 and TRBJ2-6; maybe TRBD1 (6 bases). Germline-derived CDR1 and CDR2 are SEHNR and FQNEAQ (reference sequence). Trimming left V 8 bases short and J 5 bases short, with 16 bases between. There are 15 residues in the CDR3. The CDR3 bases are TGTGCCAGCCACCCATGGGGGCAAAGGGCCAACGTCCTGACTTTC. This translates into CASHPWGQRANVLTF.

This chain connects TRBV7-2 to TRBJ2-7; maybe TRBD1 (5 bases). CDR1 and CDR2 from the germline V gene are SGHTA and FQGNSA. The CDR3 consists of 15 residues. V lost 7 bases, J lost 6 bases, and 22 bases lay in between. Here the CDR3 DNA reads TGTGCCAGCATCATCCAAGGGGCGACTCTAATCGAGCAGTACTTC. Residues: CASIIQGATLIEQYF.

This chain joins TRBV29-1 and TRBJ2-7; D is perhaps TRBD1 (5 bases). CDR1 SQVTM and CDR2 ANQGSEA come from the germline V gene. CDR3 length equals 15 residues. V lost 0 bases and J lost 3, with 15 bases in between. CDR3 sequence (DNA): TGCAGCGTTGAAGATCTATCTAGGGGTGACTACGAGCAGTACTTC. It encodes CSVEDLSRGDYEQYF.

This clonotype was observed a few times. In DNA form, the CDR3 reads TGCGCCAGCAGCCAAGTCGGGAGGGCCGGGAATGAGCAGTTCTTC. Translation: CASSQVGRAGNEQFF. The gene calls are TRBV4-1 and TRBJ2-1, with 8 bases aligning to TRBD2. The germline CDR1 and CDR2 sequences are MGHRA and YSYEKL. CDR3 length: 15 amino acids. J gave up 7 bases and V 1 base, and 6 bases lay outside the gene matches.

The V gene is TRBV20-1, the J gene TRBJ2-1; D gene unclear. Germline V gives CDR1 DFQATT, CDR2 SNEGSKA (reference sequence). V was cut by 3 bases and J by 7 bases, with 16 bases left in between. The CDR3 is 14 residues long. CDR3 DNA sequence: TGCAGTGCTAGCCTTGTTTGGATGGGTAATGAGCAGTTCTTC. As protein: CSASLVWMGNEQFF.

This clonotype was recorded many times. The V and J genes are TRBV6-1 and TRBJ2-3, with 8 bases that match TRBD2. Germline values: CDR1 MNHNS, CDR2 SASEGT. V shed 4 bases, J shed 4 bases, and the junction held 10 bases outside the gene matches. The CDR3 sequence is 16 residues long. For the CDR3, the DNA is TGTGCCAGCAGTGTCAGCGGGAGCTATGCCCCAGATACGCAGTATTTT. Its protein product is CASSVSGSYAPDTQYF.

This clonotype was recorded a few times. V and J are TRBV29-1 and TRBJ2-1, with 11 bases that match TRBD2. CDR1 and CDR2 (germline): SQVTM, ANQGSEA. V gave up 0 bases and J gave up 3 bases; unmatched junction bases: 10. The CDR3 is 18 amino acids. The CDR3 bases are TGCAGCGTTGAAGATGTATTCACTAGCGGGAGAGACTACAATGAGCAGTTCTTC. This codes for CSVEDVFTSGRDYNEQFF.